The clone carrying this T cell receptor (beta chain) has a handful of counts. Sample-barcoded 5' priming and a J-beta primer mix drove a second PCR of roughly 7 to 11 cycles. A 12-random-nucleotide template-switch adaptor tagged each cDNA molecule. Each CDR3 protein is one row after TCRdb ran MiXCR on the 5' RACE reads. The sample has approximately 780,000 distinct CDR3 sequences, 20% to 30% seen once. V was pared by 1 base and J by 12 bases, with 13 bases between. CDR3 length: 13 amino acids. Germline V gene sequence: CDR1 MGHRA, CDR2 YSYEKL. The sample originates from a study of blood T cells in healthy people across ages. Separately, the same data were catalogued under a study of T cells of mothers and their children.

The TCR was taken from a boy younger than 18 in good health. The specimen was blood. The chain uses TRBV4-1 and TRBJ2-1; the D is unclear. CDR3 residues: CASSQALTVVQFF. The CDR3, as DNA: TGCGCCAGCAGCCAAGCTCTCACAGTGGTGCAGTTCTTC.